This entry lists 6 T cell receptor beta chains sequenced from one sample in a study of human T cells and chemical hapten exposure. MiXCR was run by TCRdb on the RACE reads, yielding one entry per CDR3 protein. In the table there are 300,000 to 450,000 distinct CDR3 sequences, approximately 5% of which are singletons. Specified time point: patch test 1, 2 weeks after DPC sensitization. Specified treatment: therapeutic diphenylcyclopropenone sensitization with weekly scalp DPC. The sample here was whole blood, taken in connection with sensitization to the hapten diphenylcyclopropenone (DPC). These TCRs come from a woman between 45 and 65 years old with alopecia areata. Some clones in this sample may be carry-over from other donors' samples.

This clonotype was seen many times. The CDR3 sequence is CASSLAGGVHNEQFF. The CDR3 nucleotides are TGTGCCAGCAGCTTGGCAGGGGGCGTCCACAATGAGCAGTTCTTC. The chain combines TRBV7-9 with TRBJ2-1; 8 nucleotides match TRBD1. Looked up from germline, CDR1 is SEHNR and CDR2 is FQNEAQ (reference sequence). The CDR3 spans 15 residues. With 3 bases clipped from V and 5 bases from J, the junction kept 6 bases outside the gene matches.

The CDR3 bases are TGTGCCAGCTCACCACCGGTGGGACAGGGAGGTCCGGACACTGAAGCTTTCTTT. Protein sequence: CASSPPVGQGGPDTEAFF. This chain uses TRBV18 with TRBJ1-1; 9 nucleotides match TRBD1. The germline V gene has CDR1 KGHSH and CDR2 LQKENI. The CDR3 consists of 18 residues. The J segment lost 3 bases and the V segment lost 0 bases, leaving 11 bases of the junction unmatched.

This clonotype appeared a few times. The junction departs from the called germline gene at one end, perhaps through a read error. V is TRBV7-2 and J is TRBJ1-1; D remains ambiguous. Germline lookup yields CDR1 SGHTA and CDR2 FQGNSA. The CDR3 runs to 11 residues. CDR3 DNA: TGTGCCAGCAGCTGGAACAATGAAGCTTTCTTT. It translates to CASSWNNEAFF. The variable domain in full, with the rest retrieved from reference TRBV7-2 and TRBJ1-1, is GAGVSQSPSNKVTEKGKDVELRCDPISGHTALYWYRQSLGQGLEFLIYFQGNSAPDKSGLPSDRFSAERTGGSVSTLTIQRTQQEDSAVYLCASSWNNEAFFGQGTRLTVV.

A few counts support this clonotype. The chain couples TRBV6-1 to TRBJ1-1; 7 nucleotides match TRBD1. Germline trimming cut 4 bases from V and 7 bases from J; bases unmatched to any gene: 6. This CDR3 region has 13 residues. Looked up from germline, CDR1 is MNHNS and CDR2 is SASEGT. The CDR3 is CASSARQGREAFF. In DNA, the CDR3 is TGTGCCAGCAGTGCCCGACAGGGTCGTGAAGCTTTCTTT.

The chain recombines TRBV12-3 or TRBV12-4 with TRBJ2-1; tentatively, D is TRBD2 (5 bases). The CDR3 is 11 residues long. Trimming cost V 7 bases and J 10 bases, with 11 bases left between them. The CDR3 coding sequence is TGTGCCAGCACTCTAACGGGAGAGCAGTTCTTC. It yields the protein CASTLTGEQFF.

J is TRBJ1-2 and V is TRBV3-1; 8 positions agree with TRBD1. The CDR3 consists of 16 residues. J gave up 2 bases and V 4 bases, and 9 bases lay outside the gene matches. Germline CDR1 reads LGHDT; CDR2 reads YNNKEL (reference sequence). The CDR3 sequence is CASSRHLRTGNYGYTF. The CDR3, as DNA: TGTGCCAGCAGCCGCCATCTCCGGACAGGGAACTATGGCTACACCTTC.